This T cell receptor (beta chain) comes out of a study of blood T cell repertoires in COVID-19. Study-wide background: Samples taken during acute and convalescent COVID-19 were collected in the United States, Italy and Spain. PBMCs, B-cell-depleted T cells, or T cells provided the cDNA or gDNA that made up the material.

Per the original methods: Reference gene primer amplification yielded estimated nucleated cell counts. The data were produced by immunoSEQ multiplex PCR, yet TCRdb's version contains in-frame clones alone and is incomplete. V, J and clone size derive from that table, while D and trimming were established from the DNA sequence. The repertoire includes approximately 76,000 clones, 82% of them detected once, and over 8.5% sits in the top ten. This clone came up a few times. Germline and junction disagree at one end, which may indicate a read error. Looked up from germline, CDR1 is GTSNPN and CDR2 is SVGIG (reference sequence). The CDR3 loop spans 10 amino acids.

The source of this sequence is a man between 50 and 59 years old with acute or convalescent COVID-19. This chain connects TRBV30 to TRBJ1-1; 7 bases align to TRBD1. The sample was peripheral blood. CDR3 region: CAWTGTVPYF. The CDR3 DNA reads TGTGCCTGGACCGGGACAGTACCTTATTTT.